A single sample is the source of the 9 T cell receptor beta chains below, sequenced in a study of blood T cell repertoires in COVID-19 (dated by TCRdb to about 2020). Libraries were prepared through the immunoSEQ multiplex PCR assay. TCRdb took over this immuneACCESS table, retaining in-frame rearrangements with V and J assigned. Such tables are incomplete; in checked studies, under half of the missing clones stem from an unresolved V gene, and the remainder is unexplained. This sample gives hundreds of thousands of clones in total; around 91% of them show up just once. Roughly 3.3% of the sample comes from the top ten. Sequenced material: peripheral blood. Source of these receptors: a woman between 18 and 29 years old who had recovered from COVID-19.

The V gene is TRBV7-6, the J gene TRBJ2-3; D is unclear. The CDR3 is 15 amino acids. Trimming left V 3 bases short and J 0 bases short, with 10 bases between. Germline loops: CDR1 SGHVS, CDR2 FNYEAQ. The DNA for the CDR3 is TGTGCCAGCAGCTTCAGGCCCACTAGCACAGATACGCAGTATTTT. Translated, it gives CASSFRPTSTDTQYF.

This chain links TRBV19 with TRBJ1-1; 9 nucleotides line up with TRBD1. The germline V gene encodes CDR1 LNHDA and CDR2 SQIVND (reference sequence). CDR3 length: 15 residues. V lost 8 bases and J lost 2; bases outside the gene matches: 9. In DNA, the CDR3 is TGTGCCAGTCAGCCGCCGGGACAGGGAAACACTGAAGCTTTCTTT. Its protein product is CASQPPGQGNTEAFF.

The rearrangement uses TRBV4-3 and TRBJ2-3, with 8 bases matching TRBD2. The J segment lost 3 bases and the V segment lost 5 bases, leaving 7 bases of the junction unmatched. The V gene's germline CDR1 is LGHNA and CDR2 YSLEER. The length of the CDR3 is 15 residues. The chain's CDR3 is CASSELGLVTDTQYF. CDR3 coding DNA: TGCGCCAGCAGCGAACTGGGACTAGTAACAGATACGCAGTATTTT.

The rearrangement joins TRBV19 to TRBJ1-2; no firm D call. CDR1 is LNHDA, CDR2 SQIVND, per germline (reference sequence). CDR3 length: 14 amino acids. The V and J ends lost 6 bases and 8 bases respectively, with 19 bases between them. The CDR3 DNA reads as TGTGCCAGTAGCCTACCGGGTCGTCTGTTGGGCTACACCTTC. It encodes CASSLPGRLLGYTF.

The rearrangement uses TRBV3-1 (or the pseudogene TRBV3-2) and TRBJ2-6; D is possibly TRBD1 (5 bases). CDR1 LGHDT and CDR2 YNNKEL come from the germline V gene (reference sequence). The CDR3 has 18 residues. V shed 2 bases and J shed 0 bases, with 14 bases lying between them. DNA of the CDR3: TGTGCCAGCAGCCAACTACCAATAGGGGACTCTGGGGCCAACGTCCTGACTTTC. The encoded protein is CASSQLPIGDSGANVLTF.

The gene calls are TRBV19 and TRBJ1-5, with 9 positions matching TRBD1. The CDR3 consists of 16 residues. Germline V lookup: CDR1 LNHDA, CDR2 SQIVND (reference sequence). V lost 6 bases and J lost 5; bases outside the gene matches: 11. The CDR3 spells CASSLGQGLGHQPQHF. CDR3 nucleotides: TGTGCCAGTAGCCTGGGACAGGGTTTGGGGCATCAGCCCCAGCATTTT.

This clone showed up just once. V is TRBV7-9 and J is TRBJ1-5; 7 nucleotides agree with TRBD1. Germline trimming cut 1 base from V and 4 bases from J; bases unmatched to any gene: 4. CDR3 length: 15 amino acids. Germline CDR1 SEHNR, CDR2 FQNEAQ (reference sequence). The CDR3 sequence is CASSLGTGDNQPQHF. As DNA, the CDR3 is TGTGCCAGCAGCTTAGGGACAGGAGATAATCAGCCCCAGCATTTT.

The chain uses TRBV7-8 and TRBJ1-2; tentatively, D is TRBD1 (6 bases). The germline gives CDR1 SGHVS, CDR2 FQNEAQ. The V gene lost 2 bases and the J gene lost 2 bases, with 9 bases spanning the gap. This CDR3 is 14 amino acids long. DNA of the CDR3: TGTGCCAGCAGCTTACCGGGACACAACTATGGCTACACCTTC. Translated, it gives CASSLPGHNYGYTF.

This rearrangement joins TRBV19 to TRBJ1-1; TRBD1 agrees at 8 bases. The V and J ends lost 3 bases and 5 bases, in that order; junction bases with no gene match: 11. Germline V gene lookup returns CDR1 LNHDA and CDR2 SQIVND (reference sequence). This CDR3 is built from 16 residues. CDR3 residues: CASSIIGQGYRTEAFF. Here the CDR3 DNA reads TGTGCCAGTAGTATCATCGGACAGGGTTATCGGACTGAAGCTTTCTTT.